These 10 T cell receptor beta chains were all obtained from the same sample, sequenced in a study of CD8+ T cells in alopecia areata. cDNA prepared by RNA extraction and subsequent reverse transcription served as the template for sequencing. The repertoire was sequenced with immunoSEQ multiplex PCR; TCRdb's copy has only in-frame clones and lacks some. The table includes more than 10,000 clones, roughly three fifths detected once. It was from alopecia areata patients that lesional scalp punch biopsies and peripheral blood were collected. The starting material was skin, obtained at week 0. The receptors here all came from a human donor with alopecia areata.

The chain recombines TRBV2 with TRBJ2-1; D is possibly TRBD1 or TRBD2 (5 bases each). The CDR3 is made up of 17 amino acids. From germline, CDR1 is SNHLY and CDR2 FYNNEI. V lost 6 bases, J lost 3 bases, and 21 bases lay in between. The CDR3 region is CASSPRLQGDFYNEQFF. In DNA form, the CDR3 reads TGTGCCAGCAGCCCCCGACTTCAGGGAGACTTCTACAATGAGCAGTTCTTC.

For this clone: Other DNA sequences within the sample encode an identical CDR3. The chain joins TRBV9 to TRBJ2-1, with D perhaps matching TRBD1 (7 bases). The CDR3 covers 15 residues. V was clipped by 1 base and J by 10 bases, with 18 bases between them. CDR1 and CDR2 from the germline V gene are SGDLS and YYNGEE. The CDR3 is CASSVLQGGRGEQFF. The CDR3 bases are TGTGCCAGCAGCGTATTGCAGGGGGGCCGGGGGGAGCAGTTCTTC.

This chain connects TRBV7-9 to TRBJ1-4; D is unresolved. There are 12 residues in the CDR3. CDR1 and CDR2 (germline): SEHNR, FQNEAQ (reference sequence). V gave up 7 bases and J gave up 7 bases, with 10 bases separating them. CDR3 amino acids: CASTTLGEKLFF. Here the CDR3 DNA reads TGTGCCAGCACCACTCTCGGTGAAAAACTGTTTTTT.

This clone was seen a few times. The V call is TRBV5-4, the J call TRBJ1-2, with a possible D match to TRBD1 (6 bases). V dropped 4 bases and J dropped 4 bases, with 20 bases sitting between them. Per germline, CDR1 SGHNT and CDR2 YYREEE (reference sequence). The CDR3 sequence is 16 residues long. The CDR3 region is CASSNLGRGRSYGYTF. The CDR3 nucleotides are TGTGCCAGCAGCAACCTGGGCAGGGGCAGGTCCTATGGCTACACCTTC.

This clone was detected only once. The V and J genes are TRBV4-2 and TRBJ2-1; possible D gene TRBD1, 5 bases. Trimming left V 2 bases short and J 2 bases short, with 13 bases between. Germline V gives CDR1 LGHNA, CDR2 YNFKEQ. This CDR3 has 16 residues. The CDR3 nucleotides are TGTGCCAGCAGCCAAAAGGACATTGGGGCCTACAATGAGCAGTTCTTC. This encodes CASSQKDIGAYNEQFF.

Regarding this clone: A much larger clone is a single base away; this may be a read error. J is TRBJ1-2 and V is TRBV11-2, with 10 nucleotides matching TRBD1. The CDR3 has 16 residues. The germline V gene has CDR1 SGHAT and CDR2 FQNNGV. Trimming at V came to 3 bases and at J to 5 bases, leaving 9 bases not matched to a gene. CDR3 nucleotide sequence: TGTGCCAGCAGCTTCGAGACAGGGGGCCCGGAATATGGCTACACCTTC. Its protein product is CASSFETGGPEYGYTF.

The CDR3 region is CASSYIGGRETQYF. The CDR3 region has the DNA TGTGCCAGCAGTTACATCGGGGGTCGAGAGACCCAGTACTTC. V is TRBV6-5 and J is TRBJ2-5; weak D call: TRBD2 (6 bases). V was trimmed by 2 bases and J by 4 bases, leaving 11 bases between them. Germline values: CDR1 MNHEY, CDR2 SVGAGI. This CDR3 has 14 residues.

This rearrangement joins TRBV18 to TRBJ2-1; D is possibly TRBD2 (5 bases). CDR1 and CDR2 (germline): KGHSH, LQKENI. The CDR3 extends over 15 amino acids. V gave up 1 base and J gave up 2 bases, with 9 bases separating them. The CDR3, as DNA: TGTGCCAGCTCACCACGGACGGGGACCTACAATGAGCAGTTCTTC. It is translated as CASSPRTGTYNEQFF.

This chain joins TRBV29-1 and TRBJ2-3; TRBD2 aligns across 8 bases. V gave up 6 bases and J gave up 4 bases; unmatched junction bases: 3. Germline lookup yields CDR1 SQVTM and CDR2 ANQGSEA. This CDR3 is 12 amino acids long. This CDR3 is CSVRGLADTQYF. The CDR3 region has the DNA TGCAGCGTCCGGGGACTAGCAGATACGCAGTATTTT.

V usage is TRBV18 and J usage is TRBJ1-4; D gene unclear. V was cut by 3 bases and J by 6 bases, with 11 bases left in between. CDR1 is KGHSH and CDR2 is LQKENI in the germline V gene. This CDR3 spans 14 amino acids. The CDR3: CASSPGRPDEKLFF. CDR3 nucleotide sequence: TGTGCCAGCTCACCGGGCAGACCCGATGAAAAACTGTTTTTT.